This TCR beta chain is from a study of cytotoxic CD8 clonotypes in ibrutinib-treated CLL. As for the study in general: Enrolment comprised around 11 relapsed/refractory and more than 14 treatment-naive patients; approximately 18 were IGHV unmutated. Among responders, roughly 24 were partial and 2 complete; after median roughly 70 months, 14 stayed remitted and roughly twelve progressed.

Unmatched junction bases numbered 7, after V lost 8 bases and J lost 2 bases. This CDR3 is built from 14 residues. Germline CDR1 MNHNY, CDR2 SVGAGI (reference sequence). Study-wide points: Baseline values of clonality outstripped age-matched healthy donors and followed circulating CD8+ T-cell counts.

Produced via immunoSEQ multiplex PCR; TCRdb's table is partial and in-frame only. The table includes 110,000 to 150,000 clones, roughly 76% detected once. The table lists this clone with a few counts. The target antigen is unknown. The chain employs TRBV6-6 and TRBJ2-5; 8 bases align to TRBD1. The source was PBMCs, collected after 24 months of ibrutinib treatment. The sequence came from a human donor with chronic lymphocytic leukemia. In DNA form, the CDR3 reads TGTGCCAGCGCGTACCGGGACAGGCAAGAGACCCAGTACTTC. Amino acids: CASAYRDRQETQYF.